This T cell receptor (beta chain) was observed in a study of identical twins. The CDR3 runs to 13 residues. Germline CDR1 and CDR2: LGHNA and YNFKEQ. Trimming cost V 1 base and J 7 bases, with 10 bases left between them. MiXCR, run by TCRdb on the 5' RACE reads, gives a single entry per CDR3 protein. Of some 730,000 distinct CDR3 sequences listed, 15% to 20% are singletons. This same sample was also part of a study on T cells expressing NK-cell markers. That source reports: In a few donors, dominant clonotypes made up about 28.3-60.1% of CD3+CD56-NKG2C+ cells.

The V and J genes are TRBV4-2 and TRBJ1-1; perhaps TRBD1 as D (5 bases). The clonotype comes from a woman younger than 35 in good health. The sequenced material came from PBMCs. Here the CDR3 reads CASSQVTRGEAFF. The DNA for the CDR3 is TGTGCCAGCAGCCAAGTGACTAGGGGTGAAGCTTTCTTT.